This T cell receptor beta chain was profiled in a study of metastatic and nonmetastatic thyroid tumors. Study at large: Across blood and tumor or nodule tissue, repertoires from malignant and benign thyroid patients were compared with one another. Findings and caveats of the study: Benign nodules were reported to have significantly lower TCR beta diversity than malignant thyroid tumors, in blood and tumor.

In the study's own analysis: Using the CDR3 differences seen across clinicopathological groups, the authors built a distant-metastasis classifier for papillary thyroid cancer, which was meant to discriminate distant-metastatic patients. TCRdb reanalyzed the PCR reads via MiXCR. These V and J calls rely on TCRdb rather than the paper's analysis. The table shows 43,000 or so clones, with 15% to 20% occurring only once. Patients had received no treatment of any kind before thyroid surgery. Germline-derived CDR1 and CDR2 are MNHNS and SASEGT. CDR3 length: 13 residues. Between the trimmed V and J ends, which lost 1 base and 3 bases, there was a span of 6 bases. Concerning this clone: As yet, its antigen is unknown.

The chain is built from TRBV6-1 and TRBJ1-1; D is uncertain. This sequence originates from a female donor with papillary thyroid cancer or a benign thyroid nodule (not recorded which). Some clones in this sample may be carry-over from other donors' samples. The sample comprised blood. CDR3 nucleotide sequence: TGTGCCAGCAGTGAAGTTGTGGACACTGAAGCTTTCTTT. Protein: CASSEVVDTEAFF.